The 2 T cell receptor beta chains reported below all come from one sample, sequenced in a study of beta chain features in type 1 diabetes. Study observations and caveats: Type 1 diabetes patients had moderately but significantly shorter TCRB CDR3s in all four CD4+ subsets.

Expressed TCRB transcripts got sequenced, as all isolated RNA was reverse transcribed. Sequencing was performed with immunoSEQ multiplex PCR; in TCRdb, only in-frame clones are kept and a portion is missing. The profile shows around 650,000 clones, roughly 12% of them singletons. These receptors are not linked to any known antigen. Sequenced input: naive CD4+ T cells from blood. The receptor source for this set is a man aged 25 to 45 with type 1 diabetes.

The rearrangement uses TRBV11-1 and TRBJ2-2; 10 bases agree with TRBD1. The CDR3 totals 16 residues. V shed 6 bases, J shed 0 bases, and the junction held 4 bases outside the gene matches. Germline V gene data show CDR1 as SGHAT and CDR2 as FQDESV (reference sequence). The CDR3, as DNA: TGTGCCAGCAGTTCCGGGACAGGGGCGAACACCGGGGAGCTGTTTTTT. Encoded protein: CASSSGTGANTGELFF. Using reference TRBV11-1 and TRBJ2-2 for the parts outside the CDR3, the full variable domain is EAEVAQSPRYKITEKSQAVAFWCDPISGHATLYWYRQILGQGPELLVQFQDESVVDDSQLPKDRFSAERLKGVDSTLKIQPAELGDSAMYLCASSSGTGANTGELFFGEGSRLTVL.

There are a few counts of this clone. The chain recombines TRBV7-9 with TRBJ1-2, with 8 bases identical to TRBD1. V was clipped by 5 bases and J by 5 bases; unmatched bases: 7. The germline gives CDR1 SEHNR, CDR2 FQNEAQ (reference sequence). This CDR3 has 14 amino acids. Written as DNA, the CDR3 is TGTGCCAGCAGCCAAGGACAGGGCCTGTATGGCTACACCTTC. It is translated as CASSQGQGLYGYTF.